These 24 T cell receptor beta chains were sequenced from one sample in a study of T cell responses to AZD1222 COVID-19 vaccine listed by TCRdb under 2021. Libraries were constructed by the immunoSEQ multiplex PCR assay. Drawn from immuneACCESS, this table holds only the in-frame rearrangements with V and J called that TCRdb kept. Clones are partly lost; checked studies trace under half to an unresolved V gene and leave the rest unexplained. The sample contains roughly 150,000 clones, about nine tenths of them found a single time. The ten largest clones represent approximately 1.3% of the sample. The time point label, as the study defines it: about 28 days (+/-7) after the second vaccine dose. The sequencing here drew on peripheral blood, taken 28 days after the second AZD1222 dose. The source is an adult who received the AZD1222 COVID-19 vaccine.

V usage is TRBV19 and J usage is TRBJ1-1; the D is unclear. V lost 3 bases and J 6 bases, leaving 17 bases between the germline ends. The CDR3 consists of 15 residues. Germline values: CDR1 LNHDA, CDR2 SQIVND (reference sequence). The DNA of the CDR3 is TGTGCCAGTAGTATTTTAGGAGAGCTGGGCGCTGAAGCTTTCTTT. Protein: CASSILGELGAEAFF.

Only one count was recorded for this clone. The V call is TRBV7-9, the J call TRBJ1-2; perhaps TRBD1 as D (5 bases). Germline V gene data show CDR1 as SEHNR and CDR2 as FQNEAQ (reference sequence). The germline V and J ends were trimmed by 0 bases and 4 bases, with 12 bases remaining between them. The length of the CDR3 is 15 residues. The CDR3: CASSLARVGGYGYTF. The CDR3 coding sequence is TGTGCCAGCAGCTTAGCCAGAGTTGGGGGCTATGGCTACACCTTC. The variable domain in full, completed from reference TRBV7-9 and TRBJ1-2, reads DTGVSQNPRHKITKRGQNVTFRCDPISEHNRLYWYRQTLGQGPEFLTYFQNEAQLEKSRLLSDRFSAERPKGSFSTLEIQRTEQGDSAMYLCASSLARVGGYGYTFGSGTRLTVV.

V gene TRBV5-1 combines with J gene TRBJ2-1, with TRBD1 matching over 9 bases. V lost 7 bases, J lost 4 bases, and 9 bases stayed unmatched. Germline CDR1 reads SGHRS; CDR2 reads YFSETQ. CDR3 length equals 15 residues. Written as DNA, the CDR3 is TGCGCCAGCTCCACAGGGGGCGGACCATACAATGAGCAGTTCTTC. This sequence encodes CASSTGGGPYNEQFF.

This sequence joins TRBV5-6 and TRBJ1-4, with 8 bases identical to TRBD1. With V trimmed by 4 bases and J by 7 bases, 9 bases remained unmatched. Germline V gene data show CDR1 as SGHDT and CDR2 as YYEEEE. CDR3 length: 15 amino acids. This CDR3 is CASSLGQGRSEKLFF. The CDR3, as DNA: TGTGCCAGCAGCCTCGGACAGGGAAGGAGTGAAAAACTGTTTTTT.

The genes are TRBV6-5 and TRBJ1-1; D not certain. Germline V gives CDR1 MNHEY, CDR2 SVGAGI. V was clipped by 4 bases and J by 3 bases, with 9 bases between them. The CDR3 is 13 residues long. CDR3 nucleotide sequence: TGTGCCAGCAGTTCATACAGCCACACTGAAGCTTTCTTT. This encodes CASSSYSHTEAFF.

The chain uses TRBV10-3 and TRBJ1-5; D gene unclear. CDR1 and CDR2 from the germline V gene are ENHRY and SYGVKD. The CDR3 contains 14 residues. The V end lost 5 bases, the J end lost 5 bases, and 13 bases lay between the germline ends. CDR3 residues: CAISTGKSDQPQHF. CDR3 in DNA: TGTGCCATCAGTACCGGGAAATCAGATCAGCCCCAGCATTTT.

In this sample, this clone turned up a few times. This chain uses TRBV24-1 with TRBJ1-2; TRBD1 might be the D (6 bases). The CDR3 has 15 amino acids. V lost 4 bases and J 7 bases, leaving 18 bases between the germline ends. Germline V gene sequence: CDR1 KGHDR, CDR2 SFDVKD. The CDR3 region is CATSDLRGAFPGYTF. CDR3 DNA: TGTGCCACCAGTGACCTAAGGGGGGCGTTCCCTGGCTACACCTTC.

This rearrangement joins TRBV27 to TRBJ1-5; no firm D call. This CDR3 comprises 14 residues. Trimming removed 0 bases from V and 5 bases from J, with 8 bases in between. Germline values: CDR1 MNHEY, CDR2 SMNVEV (reference sequence). As DNA, the CDR3 is TGTGCCAGCAGTTTATCGGGGAGGGATCAGCCCCAGCATTTT. Protein sequence: CASSLSGRDQPQHF.

The chain carries TRBV3-1 (or the pseudogene TRBV3-2) and TRBJ1-1, with D maybe TRBD1 (6 bases). CDR3 length equals 15 residues. The V end lost 2 bases, the J end lost 6 bases, and 16 bases lay between the germline ends. Germline V gene sequence: CDR1 LGHDT, CDR2 YNNKEL (reference sequence). For the CDR3, the DNA is TGTGCCAGCAGCCAAAAGGGGGGGCGAGAGGCTGAAGCTTTCTTT. Translated, it gives CASSQKGGREAEAFF.

CDR3 protein: CASSAGGWQPQHF. In nucleotides, the CDR3 is TGTGCCAGCAGTGCCGGGGGTTGGCAGCCCCAGCATTTT. The chain recombines TRBV27 with TRBJ1-5; tentative D call: TRBD1 (5 bases). The CDR3 has 13 amino acids. Germline-derived CDR1 and CDR2 are MNHEY and SMNVEV (reference sequence). V lost 5 bases, J lost 7 bases, and 12 bases lay in between.

This chain connects TRBV6-2 or TRBV6-3 to TRBJ2-5; D is uncertain. Germline lookup yields CDR1 MNHEY and CDR2 SVGEGT. The V end lost 2 bases, the J end lost 7 bases, and 8 bases lay between the germline ends. The CDR3 is 12 amino acids. CDR3 DNA sequence: TGTGCCAGCAGTTACGAGGTAGCGACCCAGTACTTC. It translates to CASSYEVATQYF.

The chain uses TRBV5-1 and TRBJ2-7; TRBD1 might be the D (5 bases). CDR1 is SGHRS, CDR2 YFSETQ, per germline. The V end was cut by 5 bases, the J end by 0 bases, with 15 bases between. This CDR3 contains 15 residues. The CDR3 sequence: CASRQTTGNSYEQYF. In DNA form, the CDR3 reads TGCGCCAGCAGACAGACAACAGGTAACTCCTACGAGCAGTACTTC.

The chain has TRBV19 and TRBJ2-7; the match to TRBD1 covers 8 bases. CDR3 length: 15 residues. Germline CDR1 reads LNHDA; CDR2 reads SQIVND (reference sequence). J gave up 3 bases and V 2 bases, and 6 bases lay outside the gene matches. The CDR3 reads CASSIRTGTYYEQYF. Here the CDR3 DNA reads TGTGCCAGTAGTATAAGGACAGGGACCTACTACGAGCAGTACTTC.

The V call is TRBV19, the J call TRBJ1-6; the D gene is possibly TRBD1 (6 bases). The CDR3 has 16 amino acids. V lost 0 bases, J lost 6 bases, and 12 bases lay in between. Germline-derived CDR1 and CDR2 are LNHDA and SQIVND (reference sequence). CDR3 coding DNA: TGTGCCAGTAGTATAGAAGCACAGGGTGGTAATTCACCCCTCCACTTT. This encodes CASSIEAQGGNSPLHF.

The chain is built from TRBV11-2 and TRBJ2-6; no firm D call. The CDR3 totals 15 residues. CDR1 and CDR2 from the germline V gene are SGHAT and FQNNGV. V was pared by 2 bases and J by 0 bases, with 5 bases between. CDR3 protein: CASSLIASGANVLTF. DNA for the CDR3: TGTGCCAGCAGCTTAATCGCCTCTGGGGCCAACGTCCTGACTTTC.

This rearrangement joins TRBV6-2 or TRBV6-3 to TRBJ2-7, with D tentatively TRBD1 or TRBD2 (5 bases each). The V gene lost 5 bases and the J gene lost 2 bases, with 19 bases spanning the gap. The CDR3 contains 16 residues. The V gene's germline CDR1 is MNHEY and CDR2 SVGEGT. The CDR3, as DNA: TGTGCCAGCAGTACCCCCGGTGAGGGGCCCACCTACGAGCAGTACTTC. Amino acid sequence: CASSTPGEGPTYEQYF.

The V gene is TRBV18, the J gene TRBJ1-2; 8 bases are shared with TRBD1. The V gene end was trimmed by 3 bases and the J gene end by 6 bases; junction bases not matched to a gene: 3. The CDR3 is 13 amino acids. Germline CDR1 and CDR2: KGHSH and LQKENI. The CDR3 nucleotides are TGTGCCAGCTCACCCCCAGGGGGCCATGGCTACACCTTC. It is translated as CASSPPGGHGYTF.

Concerning this clone itself: This specimen includes other DNA sequences encoding the same CDR3. The chain combines TRBV7-2 with TRBJ1-1; 7 positions match TRBD1. In germline, CDR1 is SGHTA, CDR2 FQGNSA. This CDR3 spans 13 amino acids. J gave up 7 bases and V 1 base, and 3 bases lay outside the gene matches. The CDR3 sequence: CASSLVRGNEAFF. Written as DNA, the CDR3 is TGTGCCAGCAGCTTAGTCAGGGGGAATGAAGCTTTCTTT.

The rearrangement uses TRBV18 and TRBJ2-1; 9 bases are a match to TRBD1. V dropped 4 bases and J dropped 3; count of bases not matched to a gene: 1. The length of the CDR3 is 14 residues. The germline V gene has CDR1 KGHSH and CDR2 LQKENI. The CDR3 loop is CASSRGQGYNEQFF. The CDR3 DNA reads TGTGCCAGCTCACGGGGACAGGGCTACAATGAGCAGTTCTTC.

CDR3: CASSARGEGEKLFF. The DNA for the CDR3 is TGTGCCAGCTCAGCCAGGGGAGAGGGAGAAAAACTGTTTTTT. V and J are TRBV18 and TRBJ1-4; weak D call: TRBD1 (6 bases). The CDR3 covers 14 residues. V dropped 5 bases and J dropped 8 bases, with 15 bases sitting between them. The germline gives CDR1 KGHSH, CDR2 LQKENI.

V usage is TRBV6-5 and J usage is TRBJ2-3; TRBD2 matches at 9 bases. The trim removed 4 bases at V and 6 bases at J, leaving 8 bases unmatched. Germline assignment: CDR1 MNHEY and CDR2 SVGAGI. This CDR3 has 15 residues. As DNA, the CDR3 is TGTGCCAGCAGTTCCTTAGCGGGAGTGCTGGATACGCAGTATTTT. This codes for CASSSLAGVLDTQYF.

The gene calls are TRBV5-1 and TRBJ2-7; D remains ambiguous. V was shortened by 4 bases and J by 0 bases, with 14 bases between the two germline ends. This CDR3 comprises 15 residues. Germline values: CDR1 SGHRS, CDR2 YFSETQ. The CDR3 sequence is CASSIDGESSYEQYF. The DNA for the CDR3 is TGCGCCAGCAGCATTGACGGCGAAAGCTCCTACGAGCAGTACTTC.

This chain joins TRBV6-5 and TRBJ1-6; D not resolved. The CDR3 runs to 15 residues. Looked up from germline, CDR1 is MNHEY and CDR2 is SVGAGI. The V end was cut by 6 bases, the J end by 0 bases, with 9 bases between. CDR3 region: CASRGSTSYNSPLHF. DNA for the CDR3: TGTGCCAGCAGGGGATCTACCTCCTATAATTCACCCCTCCACTTT.

The chain uses TRBV5-4 and TRBJ1-2, with D perhaps matching TRBD1 (5 bases). The V gene's germline CDR1 is SGHNT and CDR2 YYREEE (reference sequence). V shed 4 bases and J shed 4 bases, with 17 bases lying between them. The CDR3 has 15 amino acids. Written as DNA, the CDR3 is TGTGCCAGCAGCACCGTGGACAAGAGGGTCTATGGCTACACCTTC. Translated: CASSTVDKRVYGYTF.